These T cell receptor beta chains were read from a single sample in a study of patients and donors after allogeneic stem cell transplantation. TCRdb fed the RT-PCR reads into MiXCR, producing one record per CDR3 protein. The sample records roughly 190,000 distinct CDR3 sequences, around two fifths being singletons. Material for sequencing was blood, either unsorted or a sorted T cell fraction (not recorded which). Every receptor here comes from a human donor who was either an allogeneic HSCT recipient or a stem cell or donor lymphocyte infusion donor (not recorded which). It is not recorded whose cells these are; they may come from a transplant donor. CDR3s leave out the opening cysteine and the closing phenylalanine or tryptophan. Each record gives: V gene, J gene, CDR3 protein.

v_gene: TRBV20-1; j_gene: TRBJ2-1; CDR3aa: SADRGYNEQF
v_gene: TRBV18; j_gene: TRBJ1-1; CDR3aa: ASSPKTNTEAF
v_gene: TRBV7-9; j_gene: TRBJ1-1; CDR3aa: ASSLALSGKDEAF
v_gene: TRBV12-3/TRBV12-4; j_gene: TRBJ1-4; CDR3aa: ASSLRATNEKLF
v_gene: TRBV12-3/TRBV12-4; j_gene: TRBJ1-2; CDR3aa: ASTPGQLNYGYT
v_gene: TRBV28; j_gene: TRBJ2-7; CDR3aa: ASSLTSGFSYEQY
v_gene: TRBV3-1; j_gene: TRBJ1-2; CDR3aa: ASRKGEYGYT
v_gene: TRBV5-1; j_gene: TRBJ1-1; CDR3aa: ASRNRAGTEAF
v_gene: TRBV29-1; j_gene: TRBJ2-1; CDR3aa: SVGGDLYNEQF
v_gene: TRBV6-2/TRBV6-3; j_gene: TRBJ2-3; CDR3aa: ASTPTGSTDTQY